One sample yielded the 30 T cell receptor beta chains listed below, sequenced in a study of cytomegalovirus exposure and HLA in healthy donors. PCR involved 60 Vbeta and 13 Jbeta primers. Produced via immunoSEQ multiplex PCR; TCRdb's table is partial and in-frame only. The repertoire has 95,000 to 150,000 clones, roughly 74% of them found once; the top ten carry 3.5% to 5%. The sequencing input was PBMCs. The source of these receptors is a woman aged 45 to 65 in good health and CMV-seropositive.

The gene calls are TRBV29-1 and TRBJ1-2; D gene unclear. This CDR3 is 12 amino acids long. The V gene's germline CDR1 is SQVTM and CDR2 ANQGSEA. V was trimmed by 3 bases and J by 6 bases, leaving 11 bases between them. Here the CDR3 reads CSVESSHDGYTF. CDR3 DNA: TGCAGCGTTGAGTCGAGCCATGATGGCTACACCTTC.

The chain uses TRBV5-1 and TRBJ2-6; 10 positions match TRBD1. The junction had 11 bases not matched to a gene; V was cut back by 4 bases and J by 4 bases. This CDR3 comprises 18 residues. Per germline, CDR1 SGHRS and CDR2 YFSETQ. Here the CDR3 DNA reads TGCGCCAGCAGCCCGGGACAGGGGCCGATTTCCGGGGCCAACGTCCTGACTTTC. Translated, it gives CASSPGQGPISGANVLTF.

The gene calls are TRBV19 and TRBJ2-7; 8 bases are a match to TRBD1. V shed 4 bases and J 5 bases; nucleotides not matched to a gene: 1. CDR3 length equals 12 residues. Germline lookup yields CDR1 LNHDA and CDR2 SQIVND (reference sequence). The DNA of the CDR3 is TGTGCCAGTAGTACAGGGGGCAACGAGCAGTACTTC. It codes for CASSTGGNEQYF.

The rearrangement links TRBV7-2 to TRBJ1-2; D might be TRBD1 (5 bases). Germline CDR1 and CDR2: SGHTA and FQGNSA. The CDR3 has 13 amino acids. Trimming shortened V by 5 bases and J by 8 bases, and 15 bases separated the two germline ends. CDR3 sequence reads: CASSASQGGGYTF. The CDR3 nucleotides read TGTGCCAGCAGCGCCTCGCAGGGTGGAGGCTACACCTTC.

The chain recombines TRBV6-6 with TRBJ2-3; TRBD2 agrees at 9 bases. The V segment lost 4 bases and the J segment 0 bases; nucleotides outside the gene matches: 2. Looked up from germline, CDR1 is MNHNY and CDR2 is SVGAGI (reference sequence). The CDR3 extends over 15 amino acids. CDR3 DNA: TGTGCCAGCAGTTCCGGGACTAGCAGCACAGATACGCAGTATTTT. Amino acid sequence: CASSSGTSSTDTQYF.

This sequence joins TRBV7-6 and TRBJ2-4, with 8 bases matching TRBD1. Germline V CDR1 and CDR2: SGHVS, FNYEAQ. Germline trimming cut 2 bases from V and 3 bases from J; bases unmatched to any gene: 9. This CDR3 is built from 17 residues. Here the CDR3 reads CASSLTPLTGDKNIQYF. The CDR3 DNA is TGTGCCAGCAGCTTAACGCCGTTGACAGGGGACAAAAACATTCAGTACTTC.

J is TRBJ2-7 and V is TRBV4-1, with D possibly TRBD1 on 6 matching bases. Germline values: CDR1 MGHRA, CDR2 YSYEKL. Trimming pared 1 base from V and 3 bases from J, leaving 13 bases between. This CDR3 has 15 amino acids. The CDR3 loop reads CASSQASGDVYEQYF. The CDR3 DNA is TGCGCCAGCAGCCAAGCGTCAGGGGACGTCTACGAGCAGTACTTC.

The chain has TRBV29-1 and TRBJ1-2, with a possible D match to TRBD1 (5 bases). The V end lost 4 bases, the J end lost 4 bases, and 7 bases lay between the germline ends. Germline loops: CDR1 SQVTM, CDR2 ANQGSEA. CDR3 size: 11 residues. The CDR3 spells CSVGTFYGYTF. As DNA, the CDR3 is TGCAGCGTTGGGACATTCTATGGCTACACCTTC.

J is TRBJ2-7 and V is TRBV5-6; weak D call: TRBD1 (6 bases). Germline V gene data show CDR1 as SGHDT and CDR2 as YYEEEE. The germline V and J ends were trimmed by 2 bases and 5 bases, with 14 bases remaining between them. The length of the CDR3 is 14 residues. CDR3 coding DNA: TGTGCCAGCAGCTTCGGGCAGGGGATCGACGAGCAGTACTTC. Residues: CASSFGQGIDEQYF.

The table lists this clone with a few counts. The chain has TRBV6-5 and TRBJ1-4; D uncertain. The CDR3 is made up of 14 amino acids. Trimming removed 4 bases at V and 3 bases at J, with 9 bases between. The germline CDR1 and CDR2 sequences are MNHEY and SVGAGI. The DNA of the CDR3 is TGTGCCAGCAGTTCCCCATCGGCTAATGAAAAACTGTTTTTT. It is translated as CASSSPSANEKLFF.

CDR3 in DNA: TGTGCCAGTAGTACCAGGGAAGGACAGGGGGCAGATACGCAGTATTTT. Amino acids: CASSTREGQGADTQYF. The V and J genes are TRBV19 and TRBJ2-3, with 10 nucleotides matching TRBD1. The germline V gene encodes CDR1 LNHDA and CDR2 SQIVND (reference sequence). Losses at the gene ends were 4 bases for V and 4 bases for J; bases not matched to a gene: 8. This CDR3 spans 16 amino acids.

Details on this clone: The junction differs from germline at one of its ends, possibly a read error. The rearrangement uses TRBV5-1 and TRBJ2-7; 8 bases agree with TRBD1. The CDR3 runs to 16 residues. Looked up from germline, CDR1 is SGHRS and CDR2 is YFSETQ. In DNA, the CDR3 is TGCGCCAGCGGCTTGGTAGGACAGGGCCAGAACTACGAGCAGTACTTC. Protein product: CASGLVGQGQNYEQYF. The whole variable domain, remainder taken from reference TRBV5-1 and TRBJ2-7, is KAGVTQTPRYLIKTRGQQVTLSCSPISGHRSVSWYQQTPGQGLQFLFEYFSETQRNKGNFPGRFSGRQFSNSRSEMNVSTLELGDSALYLCASGLVGQGQNYEQYFGPGTRLTVT.

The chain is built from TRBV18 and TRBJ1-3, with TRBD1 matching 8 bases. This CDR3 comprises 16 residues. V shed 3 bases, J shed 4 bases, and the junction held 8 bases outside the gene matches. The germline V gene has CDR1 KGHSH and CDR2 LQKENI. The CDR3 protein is CASSPSPQGGGNTIYF. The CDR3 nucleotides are TGTGCCAGCTCACCCTCCCCACAGGGGGGAGGAAACACCATATATTTT.

The CDR3 DNA follows: TGTGCCAGCTTATCGGCGGGTAACTATGGCTACACCTTC. Its translation: CASLSAGNYGYTF. The chain has TRBV28 and TRBJ1-2; D is uncertain. The germline V and J ends were trimmed by 8 bases and 1 base, with 11 bases remaining between them. The CDR3 contains 13 residues. CDR1 and CDR2 from the germline V gene are MDHEN and SYDVKM.

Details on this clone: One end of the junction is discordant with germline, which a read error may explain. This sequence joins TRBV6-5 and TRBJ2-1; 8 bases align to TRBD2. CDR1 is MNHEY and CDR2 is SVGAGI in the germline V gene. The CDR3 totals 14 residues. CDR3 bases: TGTGCCAGCAGTGGTACGGGGGGGCACAATGAGCCGTTCTTC. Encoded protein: CASSGTGGHNEPFF.

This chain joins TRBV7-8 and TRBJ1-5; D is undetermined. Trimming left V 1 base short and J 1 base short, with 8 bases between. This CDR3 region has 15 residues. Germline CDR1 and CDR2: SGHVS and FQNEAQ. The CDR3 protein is CASSLESQSNQPQHF. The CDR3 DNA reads TGTGCCAGCAGCTTAGAGTCCCAGAGCAATCAGCCCCAGCATTTT.

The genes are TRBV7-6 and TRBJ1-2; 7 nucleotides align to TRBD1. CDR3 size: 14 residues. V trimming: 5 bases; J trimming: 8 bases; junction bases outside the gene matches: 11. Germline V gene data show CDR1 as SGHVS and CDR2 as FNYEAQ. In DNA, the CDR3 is TGTGCCAGCAGCGAGATGACAGGGTTTGGAGGCTACACCTTC. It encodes CASSEMTGFGGYTF.

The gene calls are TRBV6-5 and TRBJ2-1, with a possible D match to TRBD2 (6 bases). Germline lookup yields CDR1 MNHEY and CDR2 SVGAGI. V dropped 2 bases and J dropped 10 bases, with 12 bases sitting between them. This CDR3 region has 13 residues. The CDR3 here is CASSYIGSPEQFF. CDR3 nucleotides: TGTGCCAGCAGTTACATCGGGAGCCCCGAGCAGTTCTTC.

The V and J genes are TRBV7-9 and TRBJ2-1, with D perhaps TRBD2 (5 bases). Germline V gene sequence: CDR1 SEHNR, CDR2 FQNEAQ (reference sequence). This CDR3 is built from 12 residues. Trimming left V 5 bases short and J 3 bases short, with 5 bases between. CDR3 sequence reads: CASSRDYNEQFF. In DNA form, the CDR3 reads TGTGCCAGCAGCCGGGACTACAATGAGCAGTTCTTC. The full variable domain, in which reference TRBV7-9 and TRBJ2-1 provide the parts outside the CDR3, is DTGVSQNPRHKITKRGQNVTFRCDPISEHNRLYWYRQTLGQGPEFLTYFQNEAQLEKSRLLSDRFSAERPKGSFSTLEIQRTEQGDSAMYLCASSRDYNEQFFGPGTRLTVL.

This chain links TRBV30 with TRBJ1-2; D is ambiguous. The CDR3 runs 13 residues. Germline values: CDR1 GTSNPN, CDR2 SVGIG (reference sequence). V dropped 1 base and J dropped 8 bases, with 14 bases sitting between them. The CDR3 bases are TGTGCCTGGAGTGCTACGGAGGGTCTCGGCTACACCTTC. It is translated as CAWSATEGLGYTF.

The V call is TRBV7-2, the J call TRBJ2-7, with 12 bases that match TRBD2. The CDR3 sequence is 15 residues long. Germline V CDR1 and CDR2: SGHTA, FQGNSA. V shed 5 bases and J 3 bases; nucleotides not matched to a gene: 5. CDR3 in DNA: TGTGCCAGCAGCACGACTAGCGGGGGCAGCTACGAGCAGTACTTC. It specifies CASSTTSGGSYEQYF.

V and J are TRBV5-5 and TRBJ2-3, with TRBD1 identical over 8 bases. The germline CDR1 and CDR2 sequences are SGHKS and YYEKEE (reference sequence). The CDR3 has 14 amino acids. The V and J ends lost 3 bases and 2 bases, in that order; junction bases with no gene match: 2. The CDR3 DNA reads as TGTGCCAGCAGCTGGGACAGGACCACAGATACGCAGTATTTT. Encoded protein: CASSWDRTTDTQYF. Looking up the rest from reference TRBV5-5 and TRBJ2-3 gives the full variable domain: DAGVTQSPTHLIKTRGQQVTLRCSPISGHKSVSWYQQVLGQGPQFIFQYYEKEERGRGNFPDRFSARQFPNYSSELNVNALLLGDSALYLCASSWDRTTDTQYFGPGTRLTVL.

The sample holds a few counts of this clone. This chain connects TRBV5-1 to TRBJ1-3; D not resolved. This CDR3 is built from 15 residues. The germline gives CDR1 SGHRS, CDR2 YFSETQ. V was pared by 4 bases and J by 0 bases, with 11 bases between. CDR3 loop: CASSMGGYSGNTIYF. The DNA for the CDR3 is TGCGCCAGCAGCATGGGAGGGTACTCTGGAAACACCATATATTTT. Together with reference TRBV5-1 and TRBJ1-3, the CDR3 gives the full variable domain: KAGVTQTPRYLIKTRGQQVTLSCSPISGHRSVSWYQQTPGQGLQFLFEYFSETQRNKGNFPGRFSGRQFSNSRSEMNVSTLELGDSALYLCASSMGGYSGNTIYFGEGSWLTVV.

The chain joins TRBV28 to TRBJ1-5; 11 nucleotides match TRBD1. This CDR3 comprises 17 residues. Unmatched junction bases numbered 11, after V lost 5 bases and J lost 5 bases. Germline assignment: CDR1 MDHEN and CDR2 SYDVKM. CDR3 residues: CASSTAGTGGIDQPQHF. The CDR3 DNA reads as TGTGCCAGCAGTACAGCCGGGACAGGGGGTATCGATCAGCCCCAGCATTTT.

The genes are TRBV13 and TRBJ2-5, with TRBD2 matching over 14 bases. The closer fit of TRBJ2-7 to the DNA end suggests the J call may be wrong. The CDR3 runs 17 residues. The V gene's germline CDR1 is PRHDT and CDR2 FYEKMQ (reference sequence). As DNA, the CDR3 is TGTGCCAGCAGCTCTGGACTAGCGGGGGGAAGCTCCTACGAGCAGTACTTC. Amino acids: CASSSGLAGGSSYEQYF.

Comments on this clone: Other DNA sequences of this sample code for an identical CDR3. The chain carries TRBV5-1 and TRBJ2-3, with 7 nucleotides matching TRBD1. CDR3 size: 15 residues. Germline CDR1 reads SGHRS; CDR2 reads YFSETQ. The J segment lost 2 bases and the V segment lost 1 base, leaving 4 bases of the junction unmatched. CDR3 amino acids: CASSLQGVPTDTQYF. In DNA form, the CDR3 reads TGCGCCAGCAGCTTGCAGGGGGTGCCCACAGATACGCAGTATTTT.

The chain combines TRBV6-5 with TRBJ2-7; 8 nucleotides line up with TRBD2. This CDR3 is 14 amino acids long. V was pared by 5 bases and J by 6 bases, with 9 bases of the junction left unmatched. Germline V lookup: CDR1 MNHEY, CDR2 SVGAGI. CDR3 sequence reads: CASSRRASGFEQYF. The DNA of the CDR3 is TGTGCCAGCAGTCGAAGGGCTAGCGGGTTCGAGCAGTACTTC.

The CDR3 coding sequence is TGTGCCAGCCAAACGGCAGGGAGGGACGAGCAGTACTTC. Encoded protein: CASQTAGRDEQYF. The chain uses TRBV2 and TRBJ2-5; 7 nucleotides line up with TRBD2. With the DNA end fitting TRBJ2-7 better, the J assignment may be wrong. The CDR3 is 13 residues long. The germline CDR1 and CDR2 sequences are SNHLY and FYNNEI.

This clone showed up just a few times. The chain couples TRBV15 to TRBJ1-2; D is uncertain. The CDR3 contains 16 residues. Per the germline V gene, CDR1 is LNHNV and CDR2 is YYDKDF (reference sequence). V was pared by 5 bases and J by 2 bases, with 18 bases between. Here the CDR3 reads CATSAGGSSRNYGYTF. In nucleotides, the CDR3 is TGTGCCACCAGCGCAGGCGGGAGCAGCAGAAACTATGGCTACACCTTC.

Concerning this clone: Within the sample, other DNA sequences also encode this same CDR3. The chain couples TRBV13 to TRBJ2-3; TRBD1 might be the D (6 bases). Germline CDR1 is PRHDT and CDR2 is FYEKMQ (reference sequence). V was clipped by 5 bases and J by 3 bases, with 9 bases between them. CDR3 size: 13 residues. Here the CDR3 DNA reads TGTGCCAGCAGCCGCGACAGGACAGATACGCAGTATTTT. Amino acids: CASSRDRTDTQYF.